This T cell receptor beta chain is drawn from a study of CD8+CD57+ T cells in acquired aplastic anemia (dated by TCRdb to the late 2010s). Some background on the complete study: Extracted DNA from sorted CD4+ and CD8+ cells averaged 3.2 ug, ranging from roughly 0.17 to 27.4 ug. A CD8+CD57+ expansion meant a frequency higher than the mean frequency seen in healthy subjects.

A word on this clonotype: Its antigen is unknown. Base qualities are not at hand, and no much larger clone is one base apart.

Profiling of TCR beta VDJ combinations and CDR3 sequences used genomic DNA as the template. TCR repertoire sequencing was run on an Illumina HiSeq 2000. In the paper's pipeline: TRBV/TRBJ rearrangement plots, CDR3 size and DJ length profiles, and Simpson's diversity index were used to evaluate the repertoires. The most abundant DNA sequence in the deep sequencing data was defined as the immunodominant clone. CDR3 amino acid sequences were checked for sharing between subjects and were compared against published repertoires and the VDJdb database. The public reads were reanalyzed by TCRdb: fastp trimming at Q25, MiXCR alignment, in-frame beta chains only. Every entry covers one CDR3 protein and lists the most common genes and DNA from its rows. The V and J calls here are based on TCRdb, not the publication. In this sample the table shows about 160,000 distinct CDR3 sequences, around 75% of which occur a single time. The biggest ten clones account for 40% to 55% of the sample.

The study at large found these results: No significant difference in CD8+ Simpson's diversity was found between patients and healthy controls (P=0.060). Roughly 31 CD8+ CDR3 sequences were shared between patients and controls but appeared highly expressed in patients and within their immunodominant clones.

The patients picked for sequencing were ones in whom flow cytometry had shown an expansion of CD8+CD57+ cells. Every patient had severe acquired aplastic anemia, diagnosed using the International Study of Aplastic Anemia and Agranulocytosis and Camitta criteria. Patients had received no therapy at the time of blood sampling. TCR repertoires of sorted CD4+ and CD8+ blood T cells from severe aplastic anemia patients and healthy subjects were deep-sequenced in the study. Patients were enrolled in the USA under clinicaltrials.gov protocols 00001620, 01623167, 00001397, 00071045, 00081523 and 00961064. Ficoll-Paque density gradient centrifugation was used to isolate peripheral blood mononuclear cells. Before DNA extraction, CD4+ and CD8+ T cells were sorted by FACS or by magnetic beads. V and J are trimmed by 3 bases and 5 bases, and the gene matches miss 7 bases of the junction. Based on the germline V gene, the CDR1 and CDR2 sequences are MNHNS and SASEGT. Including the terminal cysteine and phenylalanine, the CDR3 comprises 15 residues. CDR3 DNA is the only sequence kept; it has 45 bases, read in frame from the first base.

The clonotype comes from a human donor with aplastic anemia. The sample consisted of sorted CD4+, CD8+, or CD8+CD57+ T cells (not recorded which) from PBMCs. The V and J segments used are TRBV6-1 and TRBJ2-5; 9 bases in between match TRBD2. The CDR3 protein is CASSERAGGYETQYF. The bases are TGTGCCAGCAGTGAGAGAGCGGGGGGTTATGAGACCCAGTACTTC.